This TCR beta chain was identified during a study of shared clonotypes between healthy human individuals (dated by TCRdb to 2019 to 2021). In terms of the full investigation: The cohort comprised a couple of women and a few men aged 18 to 49 years. The study deeply sequenced blood TCR repertoires of 5 or 6 healthy adults to estimate repertoire size and the extent of clonotype sharing between individuals. Libraries were prepared and TCR repertoires were sequenced by different laboratories using diverse techniques, in order to increase sequencing depth and limit assay-specific biases. Between about 0.85 and 10 billion PBMCs per donor were obtained by leukapheresis.

From the germline V gene, CDR1 is SGHDN and CDR2 is FVKESK. For this chain, trimming is 4 bases at the V end and 5 bases at the J end, and the number of junction bases without a gene match is 7. Inclusive of the bounding cysteine and phenylalanine, the CDR3 is 16 residues long. The kept DNA is CDR3 alone, 48 bases in frame from the first base. Paper-wide results and their limitations: The genetic and exposure-history diversity represented was limited by the small number of donors. Sampling was restricted to blood, and TCR repertoires in tissue are likely to differ from TCR repertoires in blood. Based on pairwise subsampling, the degree of clonotype sharing among donors was expected to be affected by sequencing depth.

Donors were healthy HIV-negative adults with no recently reported acute infections or vaccinations. Every donor was a Caucasian adult residing in Nashville, Tennessee, USA. For unsorted samples, 84 million or so PBMCs were counted, and genomic DNA was extracted using the QIAamp DNA Blood Mini kit. After blood collection by leukapheresis, PBMCs were isolated using Ficoll-Histopaque density gradient centrifugation and then cryopreserved in the vapor phase of liquid nitrogen. This clone was observed once. The antigen this receptor binds is unknown. No base quality information exists; no much larger clone differs at one position. Using the deep immunoSEQ assay, multiplex PCR amplified TCR CDR3 regions from genomic DNA. Extracted genomic DNA from each cell subset was distributed evenly across all wells of several immunoSEQ 96-well plates, and each plate was treated as a replicate. Each replicate PCR for unsorted PBMC received roughly 290 ng genomic DNA, equal to about 30,000 T cell genomes. Ten immunoSEQ deep assay plates were used to sequence unsorted PBMC genomic DNA. Purified libraries were quantified with a Qubit 3.0 fluorometer, sized on a Bioanalyzer 2100, and re-quantified with the KAPA Library Quantification kit. Each immunoSEQ 96-well plate was sequenced on its own single-read 150-cycle Illumina NextSeq 550 flow cell. On the study's bioinformatics: Because the immunoSEQ output included only junctional sequences and no quality scores, the filtering could not be the same as the filtering used for full-length reads. Sequences were annotated with PyIR, a Python wrapper for IgBLAST v1.9, and V/J genes and CDR3 were assigned using IMGT germline references. Reads were filtered out if the reads had weak V/J assignments (E-value above 1e-6), no CDR3, stop codons, out-of-frame junctions, or ambiguous translated residues. A V3J clonotype was defined by an identical inferred V gene, J gene, and CDR3 amino acid sequence. Percentage overlap between repertoires was computed as shared unique clonotypes divided by the size of the smaller repertoire. Three approaches were used to assess repertoire richness: RTK rarefaction, the Chao1 estimator, and Recon v2.1 estimates of unobserved clonotypes. What TCRdb holds here is the immuneACCESS table cut down to in-frame rearrangements. Part of the clones is not present; checked against another copy, under half of the missing clones reflect an unresolved V gene, and the others are unexplained. The DNA gave D and trimming, while V, J and clone size come from that table. Counted in this sample were around 480,000 clones; about three quarters of them appeared once. In total, the top ten clones hold around 12% of the sample.

The specimen was PBMCs. The V and J genes are TRBV14 and TRBJ2-5, with 13 bases matching TRBD2. This TCR came from a woman in her forties in good health. Some clones in this sample may be carry-over from other donors' samples. CDR3 protein: CASSPGLAGVRETQYF. The bases read TGTGCCAGCAGCCCAGGACTAGCGGGAGTCAGGGAGACCCAGTACTTC.